This T cell receptor beta chain emerged from a study of neoadjuvant nivolumab and ipilimumab in lung cancer. Study background: Patients got nivolumab 3 mg/kg on days 1, 15 and 29; combination added ipilimumab 1 mg/kg day 1. Study-wide points: Only a small number of samples underwent TCR sequencing. From pretherapy to surgery, tumor richness and clonality rose with dual therapy.

The repertoire was sequenced with immunoSEQ multiplex PCR; TCRdb's copy has only in-frame clones and lacks some. Counted here are more than 20,000 clones, 82% occurring once; the ten biggest clones make up approximately 8.6%. On this clone: Antigen unknown.

Germline V gives CDR1 MNHEY, CDR2 SMNVEV (reference sequence). Trimming pared 5 bases from V and 7 bases from J, leaving 9 bases between. The CDR3 length is 11 residues. The input for sequencing was tumor tissue, taken after neoadjuvant nivolumab, alone or with ipilimumab, at or shortly before surgery. The TCR was taken from an adult with non-small cell lung cancer. V usage is TRBV27 and J usage is TRBJ2-7; no firm D call. The CDR3: CASSDTAEQYF. The CDR3 nucleotides read TGTGCCAGCAGTGATACAGCTGAGCAGTACTTC.